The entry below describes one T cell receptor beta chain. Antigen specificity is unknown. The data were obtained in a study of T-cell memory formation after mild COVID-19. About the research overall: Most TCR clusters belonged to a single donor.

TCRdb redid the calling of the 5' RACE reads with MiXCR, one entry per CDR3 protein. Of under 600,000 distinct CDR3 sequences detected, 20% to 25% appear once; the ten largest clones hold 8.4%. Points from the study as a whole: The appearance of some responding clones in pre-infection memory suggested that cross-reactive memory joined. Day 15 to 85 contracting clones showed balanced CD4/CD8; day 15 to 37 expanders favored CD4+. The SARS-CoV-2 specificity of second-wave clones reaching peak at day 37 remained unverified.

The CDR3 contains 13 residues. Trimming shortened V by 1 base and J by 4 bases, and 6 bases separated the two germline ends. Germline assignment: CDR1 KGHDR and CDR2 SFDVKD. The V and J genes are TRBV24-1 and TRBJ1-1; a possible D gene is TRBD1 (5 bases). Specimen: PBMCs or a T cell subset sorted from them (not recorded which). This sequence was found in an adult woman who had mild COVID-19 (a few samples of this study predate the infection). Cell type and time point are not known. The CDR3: CATSDFTGTEAFF. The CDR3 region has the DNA TGTGCCACCAGTGATTTTACAGGCACTGAAGCTTTCTTT.